This TCR beta chain was observed in a study of brain T cells in children with intractable seizures. Profiling relied on immunoSEQ multiplex PCR, and the TCRdb table lists in-frame clones only, not all of them. The sample includes around 80,000 clones, under 95% seen only once; the top ten take around 22%. V lost 4 bases to trimming and J lost 0 bases, with 10 bases between them. The CDR3 contains 15 residues. Germline V gene lookup returns CDR1 SGHTA and CDR2 FQGTGA. J is TRBJ1-3 and V is TRBV7-3; D not resolved. The sequence was obtained from a girl aged 2 to 10 with Rasmussen encephalitis and intractable seizures. The sample consisted of peripheral blood, taken at surgery. As DNA, the CDR3 is TGTGCCAGCAGCTCGACGGGGAGCTCTGGAAACACCATATATTTT. Translating it yields CASSSTGSSGNTIYF.